This entry lists 8 T cell receptor beta chains sequenced from one sample in a study of blood T cell repertoires in COVID-19. Libraries were prepared by immunoSEQ multiplex PCR; TCRdb keeps only in-frame clonotypes and omits some of them. Of some 200,000 clones listed, roughly 86% are singletons. Sequenced sample: peripheral blood. These receptors were collected from a man between 70 and 80 years old with acute or convalescent COVID-19.

The chain carries TRBV4-1 and TRBJ2-5, with D perhaps matching TRBD2 (5 bases). The CDR3 length is 16 residues. CDR1 is MGHRA and CDR2 is YSYEKL in the germline V gene. Between the trimmed V and J ends, which lost 3 bases and 1 base, there was a span of 15 bases. The CDR3 DNA follows: TGCGCCAGCAGCCACCCTGAGGGCCACCGCCAAGAGACCCAGTACTTC. Translated, it gives CASSHPEGHRQETQYF.

For the CDR3, the DNA is TGCGCCAGCAGCTTTTCAAGCGCGAACACCGGGGAGCTGTTTTTT. Translation: CASSFSSANTGELFF. This chain links TRBV5-1 with TRBJ2-2; no reliable D call. Germline CDR1 is SGHRS and CDR2 is YFSETQ. The CDR3 extends over 15 amino acids. Trimming left V 2 bases short and J 0 bases short, with 8 bases between.

The genes are TRBV6-5 and TRBJ1-6; 11 nucleotides agree with TRBD1. The germline V gene has CDR1 MNHEY and CDR2 SVGAGI. The junction had 4 bases not matched to a gene; V was cut back by 6 bases and J by 6 bases. CDR3 length: 15 residues. CDR3 loop: CASSRDRGFNSPLHF. In DNA, the CDR3 is TGTGCCAGCAGCCGGGACAGGGGGTTTAATTCACCCCTCCACTTT.

V and J are TRBV9 and TRBJ2-5; TRBD2 is a possible D gene (6 bases). The CDR3 runs to 15 residues. With 0 bases removed from V and 5 bases from J, the gap between germline ends came to 14 bases. CDR1 is SGDLS, CDR2 YYNGEE, per germline. The CDR3 spells CASSVGRYGGETQYF. CDR3 DNA sequence: TGTGCCAGCAGCGTAGGTCGGTACGGGGGTGAGACCCAGTACTTC.

The sample holds one count of this clone. The chain is built from TRBV20-1 and TRBJ1-2, with 7 bases matching TRBD1. In germline, CDR1 is DFQATT, CDR2 SNEGSKA (reference sequence). The CDR3 length is 11 residues. The CDR3 reads CSPQQGYGYTF. As DNA, the CDR3 is TGCAGCCCCCAACAGGGGTATGGCTACACCTTC.

In this sample, this clone turned up once. V gene TRBV28 combines with J gene TRBJ1-2; a possible D gene is TRBD1 (6 bases). Trimming removed 3 bases from V and 4 bases from J, with 9 bases in between. The V gene's germline CDR1 is MDHEN and CDR2 SYDVKM. This CDR3 contains 13 residues. The DNA of the CDR3 is TGTGCCAGCAGTTTTGGGACATTCTATGGCTACACCTTC. It yields the protein CASSFGTFYGYTF.

The genes are TRBV7-9 and TRBJ1-2, with D perhaps matching TRBD1 (6 bases). The CDR3 length is 15 residues. Germline CDR1 SEHNR, CDR2 FQNEAQ (reference sequence). V dropped 1 base and J dropped 10 bases, with 19 bases sitting between them. CDR3 protein: CASSLGMDRTEIYTF. The CDR3 coding sequence is TGTGCCAGCAGCTTAGGTATGGACAGAACTGAGATCTACACCTTC.

The CDR3 DNA reads as TGTGCCAGCAGCTTAATTGGACAGGCGACAGATACGCAGTATTTT. This sequence encodes CASSLIGQATDTQYF. This chain connects TRBV7-9 to TRBJ2-3, with TRBD1 matching over 7 bases. Germline-derived CDR1 and CDR2 are SEHNR and FQNEAQ (reference sequence). Trimming removed 2 bases from V and 3 bases from J; junction bases left unmatched: 5. The CDR3 contains 15 residues.